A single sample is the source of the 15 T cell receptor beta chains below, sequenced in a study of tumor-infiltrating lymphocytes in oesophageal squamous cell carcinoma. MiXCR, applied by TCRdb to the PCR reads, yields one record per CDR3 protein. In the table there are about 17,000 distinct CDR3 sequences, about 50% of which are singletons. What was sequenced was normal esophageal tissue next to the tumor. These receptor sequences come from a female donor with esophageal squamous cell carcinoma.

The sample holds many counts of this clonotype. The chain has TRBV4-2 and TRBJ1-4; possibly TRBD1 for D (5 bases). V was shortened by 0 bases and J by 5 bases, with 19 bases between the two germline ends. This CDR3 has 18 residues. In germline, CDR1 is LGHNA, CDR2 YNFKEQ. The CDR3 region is CASSQDSSGVGANEKLFF. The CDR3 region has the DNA TGTGCCAGCAGCCAAGATAGTTCGGGGGTTGGGGCCAATGAAAAACTGTTTTTT.

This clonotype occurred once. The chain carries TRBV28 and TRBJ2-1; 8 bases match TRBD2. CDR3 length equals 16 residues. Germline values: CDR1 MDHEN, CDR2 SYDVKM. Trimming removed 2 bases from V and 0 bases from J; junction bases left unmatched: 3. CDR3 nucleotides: TGTGCCAGCAGTTTAACGGCGGGGGGCTCCTACAATGAGCAGTTCTTC. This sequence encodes CASSLTAGGSYNEQFF.

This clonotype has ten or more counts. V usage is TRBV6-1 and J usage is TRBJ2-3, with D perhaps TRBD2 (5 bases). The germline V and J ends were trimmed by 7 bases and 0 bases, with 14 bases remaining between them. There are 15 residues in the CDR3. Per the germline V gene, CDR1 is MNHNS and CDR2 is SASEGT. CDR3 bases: TGTGCCAGCAAAAACCCGGGGATCAGCACAGATACGCAGTATTTT. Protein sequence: CASKNPGISTDTQYF.

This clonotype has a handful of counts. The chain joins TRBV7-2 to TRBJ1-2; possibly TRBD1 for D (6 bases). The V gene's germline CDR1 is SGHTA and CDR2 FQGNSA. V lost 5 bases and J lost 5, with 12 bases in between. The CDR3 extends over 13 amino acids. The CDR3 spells CASSVQGGYGYTF. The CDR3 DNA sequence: TGTGCCAGCAGCGTACAGGGTGGGTATGGCTACACCTTC.

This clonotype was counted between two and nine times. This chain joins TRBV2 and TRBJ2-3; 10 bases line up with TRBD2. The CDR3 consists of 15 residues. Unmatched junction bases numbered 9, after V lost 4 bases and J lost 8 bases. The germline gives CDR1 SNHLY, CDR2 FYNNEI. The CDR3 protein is CASSASSGSRGTQYF. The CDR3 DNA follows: TGTGCCAGCAGTGCGTCTAGCGGGAGCCGCGGTACGCAGTATTTT.

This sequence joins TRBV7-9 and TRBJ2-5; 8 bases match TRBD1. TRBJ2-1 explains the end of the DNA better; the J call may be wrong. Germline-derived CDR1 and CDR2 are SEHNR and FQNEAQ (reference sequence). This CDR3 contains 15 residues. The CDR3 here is CASSLERTGNNEQFF. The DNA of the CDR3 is TGTGCCAGCAGCTTAGAAAGGACAGGGAACAATGAGCAGTTCTTC.

The CDR3 region has the DNA TGTGCCAGCAGTTACCCATGGACAAATGAGCAGTTCTTC. Amino acid sequence: CASSYPWTNEQFF. This chain uses TRBV6-2 or TRBV6-3 with TRBJ2-5; TRBD1 might be the D (5 bases). The DNA end is a closer match to TRBJ2-1, so the J assignment may be wrong. This CDR3 comprises 13 residues. CDR1 is MNHEY, CDR2 SVGEGT, per germline.

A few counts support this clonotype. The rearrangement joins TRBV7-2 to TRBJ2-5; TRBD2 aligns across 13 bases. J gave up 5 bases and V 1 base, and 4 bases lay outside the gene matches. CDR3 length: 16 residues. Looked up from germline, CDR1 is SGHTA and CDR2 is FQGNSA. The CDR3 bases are TGTGCCAGCAGCTTAGAACTAGCGGGAGGGGATGAGACCCAGTACTTC. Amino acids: CASSLELAGGDETQYF.

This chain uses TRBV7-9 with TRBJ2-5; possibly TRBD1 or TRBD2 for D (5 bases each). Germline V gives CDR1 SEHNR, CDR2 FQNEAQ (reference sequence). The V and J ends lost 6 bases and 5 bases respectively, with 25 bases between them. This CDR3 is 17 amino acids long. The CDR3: CASSLGPTGLGWETQYF. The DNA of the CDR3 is TGTGCCAGCAGTTTGGGGCCCACGGGGCTAGGTTGGGAGACCCAGTACTTC.

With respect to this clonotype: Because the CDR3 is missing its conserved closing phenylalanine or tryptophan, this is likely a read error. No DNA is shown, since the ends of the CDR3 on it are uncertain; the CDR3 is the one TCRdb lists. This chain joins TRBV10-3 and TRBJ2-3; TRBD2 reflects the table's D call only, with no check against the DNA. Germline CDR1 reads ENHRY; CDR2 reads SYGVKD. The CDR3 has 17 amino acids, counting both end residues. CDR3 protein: CASSQPGLAGLEQYFGP.

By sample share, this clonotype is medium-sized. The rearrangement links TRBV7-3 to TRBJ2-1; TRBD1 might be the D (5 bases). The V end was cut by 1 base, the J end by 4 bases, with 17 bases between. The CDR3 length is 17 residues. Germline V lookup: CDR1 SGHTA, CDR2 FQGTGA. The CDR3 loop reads CASSLIGGQDFYNEQFF. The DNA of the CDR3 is TGTGCCAGCAGCTTAATCGGCGGACAAGATTTTTACAATGAGCAGTTCTTC.

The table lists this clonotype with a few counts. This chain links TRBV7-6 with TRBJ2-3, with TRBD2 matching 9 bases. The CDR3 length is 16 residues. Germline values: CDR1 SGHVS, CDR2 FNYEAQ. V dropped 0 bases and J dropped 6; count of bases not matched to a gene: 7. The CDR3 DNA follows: TGTGCCAGCAGCTTAGCGGGTAGCGGGGGCGGGGATACGCAGTATTTT. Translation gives CASSLAGSGGGDTQYF.

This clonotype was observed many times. CDR3 nucleotides: TGTGCCAGCAGTTTTCACGGGATCGACACCGGGGAGCTGTTTTTT. Amino acid sequence: CASSFHGIDTGELFF. The gene calls are TRBV28 and TRBJ2-2; possibly TRBD2 for D (5 bases). Germline-derived CDR1 and CDR2 are MDHEN and SYDVKM. The CDR3 totals 15 residues. The germline V and J ends were trimmed by 3 bases and 3 bases, with 11 bases remaining between them.

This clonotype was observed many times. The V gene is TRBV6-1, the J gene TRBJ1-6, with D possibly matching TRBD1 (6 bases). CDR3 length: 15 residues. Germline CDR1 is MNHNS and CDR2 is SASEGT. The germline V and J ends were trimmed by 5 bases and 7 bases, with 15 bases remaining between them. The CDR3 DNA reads TGTGCCAGCAGTTTTACGGACAGTAGAAATTCACCCCTCCACTTT. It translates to CASSFTDSRNSPLHF.

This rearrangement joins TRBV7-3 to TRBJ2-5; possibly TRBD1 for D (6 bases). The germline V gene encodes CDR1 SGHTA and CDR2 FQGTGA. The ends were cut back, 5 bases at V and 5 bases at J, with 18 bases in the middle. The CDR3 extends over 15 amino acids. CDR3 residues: CASSQFQGFGETQYF. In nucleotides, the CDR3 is TGTGCCAGCAGCCAGTTCCAGGGGTTTGGGGAGACCCAGTACTTC.